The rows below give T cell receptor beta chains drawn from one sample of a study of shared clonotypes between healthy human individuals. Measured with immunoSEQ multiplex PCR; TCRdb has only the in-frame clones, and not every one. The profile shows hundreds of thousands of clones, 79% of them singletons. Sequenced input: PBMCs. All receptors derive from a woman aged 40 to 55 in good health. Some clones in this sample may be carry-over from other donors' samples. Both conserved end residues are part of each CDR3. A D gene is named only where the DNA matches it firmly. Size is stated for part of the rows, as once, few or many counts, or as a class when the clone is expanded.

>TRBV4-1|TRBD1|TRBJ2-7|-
CASSQAPRGQGAWEQYF
TGCGCCAGCAGCCAAGCGCCAAGGGGACAGGGGGCGTGGGAGCAGTACTTC
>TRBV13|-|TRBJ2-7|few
CASSQQSGSLNEQYF
TGTGCCAGCAGCCAACAGAGCGGGTCTCTGAACGAGCAGTACTTC
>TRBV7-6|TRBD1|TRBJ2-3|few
CASSPSLQGFPDTQYF
TGTGCCAGCAGCCCTAGTCTACAGGGGTTTCCAGATACGCAGTATTTT
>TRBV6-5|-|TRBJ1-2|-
CASSLLAVYGYTF
TGTGCCAGCAGTCTACTTGCTGTCTATGGCTACACCTTC
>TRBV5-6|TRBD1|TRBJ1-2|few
CASSPPDRGQYGYTF
TGTGCCAGCAGCCCTCCGGACAGGGGGCAATATGGCTACACCTTC
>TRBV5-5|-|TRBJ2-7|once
CASSLAGTARLYEQYF
TGTGCCAGCAGCTTAGCCGGGACGGCCCGACTTTACGAGCAGTACTTC
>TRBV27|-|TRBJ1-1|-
CASSLSVVGNTEAFF
TGTGCCAGCAGTTTATCGGTGGTGGGGAACACTGAAGCTTTCTTT
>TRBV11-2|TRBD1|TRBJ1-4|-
CASSLAGGAQGKLFF
TGTGCCAGCAGCTTAGCAGGGGGGGCGCAGGGAAAACTGTTTTTT
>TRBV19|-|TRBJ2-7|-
CASSIDPSVGAPYEQYF
TGTGCCAGTAGTATAGATCCATCGGTGGGGGCCCCCTACGAGCAGTACTTC
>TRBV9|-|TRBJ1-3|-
CASSVGGLSSGNTIYF
TGTGCCAGCAGCGTAGGAGGGCTAAGCTCTGGAAACACCATATATTTT
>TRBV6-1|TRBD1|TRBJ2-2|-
CASRRTGTNTGELFF
TGTGCCAGCAGGCGGACAGGGACAAATACCGGGGAGCTGTTTTTT
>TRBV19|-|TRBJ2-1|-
CASTPGGLTYNEQFF
TGTGCCAGTACCCCTGGGGGGCTCACCTACAATGAGCAGTTCTTC
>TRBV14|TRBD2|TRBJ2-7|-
CASSQKRLAGVSEQYF
TGTGCCAGCAGCCAAAAAAGACTAGCGGGAGTGAGCGAGCAGTACTTC
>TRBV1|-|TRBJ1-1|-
CTSSHHSLNTEAFF
TGCACCAGCAGCCACCACAGCTTGAACACTGAAGCTTTCTTT
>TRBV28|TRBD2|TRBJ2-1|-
CATLSLAGFNREQFF
TGTGCCACCCTTTCACTAGCGGGATTTAATCGGGAGCAGTTCTTC
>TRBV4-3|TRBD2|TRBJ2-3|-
CASSQDLERGSTDTQYF
TGCGCCAGCAGCCAAGATCTTGAGCGGGGCAGCACAGATACGCAGTATTTT
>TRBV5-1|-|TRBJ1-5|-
CASSLGVYPDQPQHF
TGCGCCAGCAGCTTGGGGGTATACCCCGATCAGCCCCAGCATTTT
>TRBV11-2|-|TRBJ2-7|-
CASSLFAGSVGEQYF
TGTGCCAGCAGCTTATTTGCAGGGTCAGTAGGCGAGCAGTACTTC
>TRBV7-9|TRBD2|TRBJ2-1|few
CASSDKVEREGIYNEQFF
TGTGCCAGCAGCGACAAAGTGGAGCGGGAGGGCATCTACAATGAGCAGTTCTTC
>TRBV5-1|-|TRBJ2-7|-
CASSVSGVSYEQYF
TGCGCCAGCAGCGTATCTGGCGTGAGCTACGAGCAGTACTTC
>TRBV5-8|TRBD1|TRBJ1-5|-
CASSLDGTGVGNQPQHF
TGTGCCAGCAGCTTGGATGGGACAGGGGTCGGCAATCAGCCCCAGCATTTT
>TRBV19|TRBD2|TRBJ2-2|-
CASSTLAESTGELFF
TGTGCCAGTAGTACACTAGCGGAGAGCACCGGGGAGCTGTTTTTT
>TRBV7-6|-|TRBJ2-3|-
CASSLAASGRDTQYF
TGTGCCAGCAGCTTAGCGGCATCAGGGAGGGATACGCAGTATTTT
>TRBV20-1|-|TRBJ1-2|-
CSAGRVYGYTF
TGCAGTGCTGGCCGGGTTTATGGCTACACCTTC
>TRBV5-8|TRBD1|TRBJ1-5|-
CASSLGTGYQPQHF
TGTGCCAGCAGCTTGGGGACAGGGTATCAGCCCCAGCATTTT
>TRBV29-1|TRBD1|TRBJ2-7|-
CSVFTSGQGHYEQYF
TGCAGCGTTTTCACTTCCGGACAGGGTCACTACGAGCAGTACTTC
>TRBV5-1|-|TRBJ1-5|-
CASSLSGVDNQPQHF
TGCGCCAGCAGCTTGTCCGGAGTCGATAATCAGCCCCAGCATTTT
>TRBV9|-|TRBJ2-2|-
CASSVWTADTGELFF
TGTGCCAGCAGCGTCTGGACAGCCGACACCGGGGAGCTGTTTTTT
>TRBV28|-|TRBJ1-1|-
CASFGTVNTEAFF
TGTGCCAGCTTTGGGACGGTGAACACTGAAGCTTTCTTT
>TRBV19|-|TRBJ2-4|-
CASSPQGLAKNIQYF
TGTGCCAGTAGTCCCCAGGGGTTAGCCAAAAACATTCAGTACTTC
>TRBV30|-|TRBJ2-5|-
CAWSPMKETQYF
TGTGCCTGGAGTCCCATGAAAGAGACCCAGTACTTC
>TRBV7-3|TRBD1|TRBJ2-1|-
CASSPTGGTDNEQFF
TGTGCCAGCAGCCCGACAGGGGGGACTGACAATGAGCAGTTCTTC
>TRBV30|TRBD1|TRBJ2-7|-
CAWSGLKFSDRGPYEQYF
TGTGCCTGGAGCGGACTTAAATTCTCGGACAGGGGGCCCTACGAGCAGTACTTC
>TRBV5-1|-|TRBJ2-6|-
CASSLVGANVLTF
TGCGCCAGCAGCTTGGTCGGGGCCAACGTCCTGACTTTC
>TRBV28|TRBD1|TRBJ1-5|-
CASSLDRGVRPQHF
TGTGCCAGCAGCCTCGACAGGGGGGTCCGCCCCCAGCATTTT
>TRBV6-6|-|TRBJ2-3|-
CASRGSWASTDTQYF
TGTGCCAGCAGAGGTAGCTGGGCTAGCACAGATACGCAGTATTTT